This T cell receptor beta chain was obtained from a study of graft-versus-host responses after intestinal transplantation. Study context: Among the recipients, all got anti-thymocyte globulin induction and then tacrolimus and steroids for about 3 years.

The CDR3 is 16 amino acids. V was pared by 3 bases and J by 4 bases, with 18 bases between. CDR1 is MGHRA and CDR2 is YSYEKL in the germline V gene. The table came from immunoSEQ multiplex PCR; TCRdb's copy has only in-frame clones and leaves some out. The sample has around 100,000 clones, 93% seen once; the top ten hold 1% to 1.5%. As regards this clone: Its antigen is unknown.

The source material was unstimulated CD8+ T cells sorted from spleen or lymph node cells, sampled before intestinal transplant. The clonotype originates from a human donor who received an intestinal transplant. The chain couples TRBV4-1 to TRBJ1-2, with TRBD1 as a possible D gene (5 bases). The DNA for the CDR3 is TGCGCCAGCAGCCAGCTACTAGGGACGGCCAGCTATGGCTACACCTTC. Encoded protein: CASSQLLGTASYGYTF.